The 28 T cell receptor beta chains given below trace back to one sample, sequenced in a study of T cells in Graves' hyperthyroidism and ophthalmopathy. It was RNA transcripts that yielded the amplified TCR beta CDR3 regions. During a first-round RT-PCR of the TCR CDR3, the HTBI primer set was used. Via MiXCR, TCRdb re-called the multiplex PCR reads, giving one row per CDR3 protein. The sample includes under 600,000 distinct CDR3 sequences, 16% of them seen just once. Sequencing was performed on blood. Receptor source: a middle-aged woman with Graves' ophthalmopathy.

The rearrangement links TRBV12-3 or TRBV12-4 to TRBJ1-2; D call uncertain. Trimming removed 4 bases at V and 4 bases at J, with 13 bases between. The CDR3 is 14 residues long. The CDR3 region has the DNA TGTGCCAGCAGTTGGACCCTAGGTAGCTATGGCTACACCTTC. This codes for CASSWTLGSYGYTF.

This clonotype appeared once. The rearrangement links TRBV19 to TRBJ2-4; D might be TRBD1 (6 bases). Germline V gene data show CDR1 as LNHDA and CDR2 as SQIVND (reference sequence). CDR3 length: 17 residues. Trimming cost V 3 bases and J 0 bases, with 15 bases left between them. This chain's CDR3 is CASSIVGAGLAKNIQYF. CDR3 nucleotides: TGTGCCAGTAGTATCGTGGGGGCTGGACTAGCCAAAAACATTCAGTACTTC.

This clonotype was observed at least ten times. The chain is built from TRBV2 and TRBJ2-3; the match to TRBD2 covers 7 bases. This CDR3 comprises 13 residues. Losses at the gene ends were 7 bases for V and 3 bases for J; bases not matched to a gene: 4. CDR1 is SNHLY, CDR2 FYNNEI, per germline. CDR3 loop: CASKGAGTDTQYF. In DNA, the CDR3 is TGTGCCAGCAAGGGAGCGGGGACAGATACGCAGTATTTT.

The chain has TRBV7-3 and TRBJ2-3, with 8 bases aligning to TRBD2. CDR3 size: 15 residues. V shed 8 bases and J 1 base; nucleotides not matched to a gene: 8. In germline, CDR1 is SGHTA, CDR2 FQGTGA. The CDR3 loop reads CASAPDSGGTDTQYF. DNA of the CDR3: TGTGCCAGCGCCCCTGATAGCGGGGGCACAGATACGCAGTATTTT. Full variable domain (missing parts from reference TRBV7-3 and TRBJ2-3): GAGVSQTPSNKVTEKGKYVELRCDPISGHTALYWYRQSLGQGPEFLIYFQGTGAADDSGLPNDRFFAVRPEGSVSTLKIQRTERGDSAVYLCASAPDSGGTDTQYFGPGTRLTVL.

This clonotype was observed a handful of times. The junction and the germline gene differ at one end; a read error may be behind it. This chain uses TRBV3-1 with TRBJ1-1; 7 positions agree with TRBD1. CDR1 is LGHDT, CDR2 YNNKEL, per germline (reference sequence). This CDR3 region has 14 residues. CDR3 residues: CAGSRGTVNTEAFF. In nucleotides, the CDR3 is TGTGCCGGCAGCCGCGGGACAGTTAACACTGAAGCTTTCTTT.

The chain employs TRBV20-1 and TRBJ1-2; possibly TRBD1 for D (6 bases). Germline CDR1 is DFQATT and CDR2 is SNEGSKA (reference sequence). The CDR3 totals 12 residues. Trimming took off 3 bases at V and 8 bases at J, with 13 bases between the two ends. CDR3 sequence: CSASAGGGGYTF. The CDR3 DNA reads as TGCAGTGCTAGTGCCGGGGGCGGGGGCTACACCTTC.

This clonotype was counted only a few times. The chain joins TRBV30 to TRBJ1-5; 10 bases are shared with TRBD1. CDR1 GTSNPN and CDR2 SVGIG come from the germline V gene (reference sequence). Trimming removed 4 bases from V and 5 bases from J; junction bases left unmatched: 8. The CDR3 is made up of 15 amino acids. CDR3 nucleotides: TGTGCCTGGACCCCGGGACAGGGGCGGGATCAGCCCCAGCATTTT. Translation: CAWTPGQGRDQPQHF.

This rearrangement joins TRBV29-1 to TRBJ2-4; D not resolved. V lost 7 bases, J lost 8 bases, and 12 bases lay in between. The CDR3 covers 11 residues. Per the germline V gene, CDR1 is SQVTM and CDR2 is ANQGSEA. CDR3 in amino acids: CSGESGDIQYF. The CDR3 bases are TGCAGCGGCGAGTCTGGGGACATTCAGTACTTC.

The chain couples TRBV2 to TRBJ2-2; 8 nucleotides line up with TRBD2. In germline, CDR1 is SNHLY, CDR2 FYNNEI. V lost 7 bases, J lost 5 bases, and 9 bases stayed unmatched. CDR3 length equals 15 residues. CDR3 nucleotides: TGTGCCAGCACTGGAGGGGGGACTAGAACCGGGGAGCTGTTTTTT. Residues: CASTGGGTRTGELFF.

This clonotype was seen ten or more times. V gene TRBV2 combines with J gene TRBJ2-7; 9 positions match TRBD2. The CDR3 contains 15 residues. J gave up 2 bases and V 3 bases, and 5 bases lay outside the gene matches. Germline V gene data show CDR1 as SNHLY and CDR2 as FYNNEI. CDR3 loop: CASSDLAGGAYEQYF. The CDR3 DNA is TGTGCCAGCAGTGATCTCGCGGGAGGGGCCTACGAGCAGTACTTC.

This clonotype has a count of ten or more. The gene calls are TRBV20-1 and TRBJ2-1; no clear D gene. V gave up 3 bases and J gave up 0 bases, with 12 bases separating them. The CDR3 sequence is 15 residues long. The germline gives CDR1 DFQATT, CDR2 SNEGSKA (reference sequence). The CDR3 nucleotides read TGCAGTGCTAGGCCTCGGATTTACTCCTACAATGAGCAGTTCTTC. Protein product: CSARPRIYSYNEQFF.

This clonotype was seen ten or more times. The gene calls are TRBV28 and TRBJ1-1; D gene ambiguous. Trimming stripped 1 base from V and 4 bases from J, with 10 bases between. This CDR3 comprises 14 residues. CDR1 is MDHEN, CDR2 SYDVKM, per germline. CDR3 coding DNA: TGTGCCAGCAGTTTATTATCTCCAAGCACTGAAGCTTTCTTT. It codes for CASSLLSPSTEAFF.

This clonotype was observed a few times. Given a much more abundant clone one base away, this may be a read error. As DNA, the CDR3 is TGTGCCAGCAGCCAAGAACACGGCGGGAGGGCCACCTACGAGCAGTACTTC. This gives the protein CASSQEHGGRATYEQYF. The V gene is TRBV3-1, the J gene TRBJ2-7; 9 bases align to TRBD2. Germline V gene sequence: CDR1 LGHDT, CDR2 YNNKEL (reference sequence). The J segment lost 2 bases and the V segment lost 0 bases, leaving 8 bases of the junction unmatched. The CDR3 loop spans 17 amino acids.

This clonotype was seen repeatedly, ten times or more. The chain couples TRBV2 to TRBJ1-6; TRBD1 aligns across 7 bases. This CDR3 has 14 amino acids. The V gene's germline CDR1 is SNHLY and CDR2 FYNNEI. The V segment lost 7 bases and the J segment 10 bases; nucleotides outside the gene matches: 10. CDR3 nucleotide sequence: TGTGCCAGCATGAGGGACAGTTTAGGCTCACCCCTCCACTTT. Translation: CASMRDSLGSPLHF.

In its sample, this clonotype was seen a few times. V usage is TRBV6-1 and J usage is TRBJ1-4; the D is unclear. The CDR3 runs to 12 residues. V shed 6 bases and J shed 5 bases, with 7 bases lying between them. Germline values: CDR1 MNHNS, CDR2 SASEGT. The CDR3 protein is CASRRENEKLFF. As DNA, the CDR3 is TGTGCCAGCAGACGCGAAAATGAAAAACTGTTTTTT.

This clonotype was seen at least ten times. The chain has TRBV6-1 and TRBJ1-6; 7 bases fit TRBD1. The length of the CDR3 is 13 residues. Per germline, CDR1 MNHNS and CDR2 SASEGT. The V gene end was trimmed by 7 bases and the J gene end by 14 bases; junction bases not matched to a gene: 11. CDR3 amino acids: CASNTGDYMALHF. The CDR3 region has the DNA TGTGCCAGCAATACAGGGGATTATATGGCCCTCCACTTT.

This clonotype was detected many times. V and J are TRBV20-1 and TRBJ1-2; D gene uncertain. Germline CDR1 reads DFQATT; CDR2 reads SNEGSKA (reference sequence). V was cut by 5 bases and J by 8 bases, with 18 bases left in between. The CDR3 is 13 residues long. CDR3 in amino acids: CSALIGPGGGYTF. The CDR3 DNA is TGCAGTGCTCTTATCGGGCCAGGAGGGGGCTACACCTTC.

This clonotype was recorded many times. This chain links TRBV27 with TRBJ1-1; D gene unclear. The CDR3 sequence is 13 residues long. The V end lost 8 bases, the J end lost 4 bases, and 14 bases lay between the germline ends. CDR1 and CDR2 (germline): MNHEY, SMNVEV (reference sequence). The CDR3 sequence: CASLNPGSTEAFF. The CDR3 bases are TGTGCCAGCCTAAACCCCGGGAGCACTGAAGCTTTCTTT.

The J gene is TRBJ2-1, the V gene TRBV9; TRBD2 aligns across 9 bases. After removal of 1 base from V and 8 bases from J, the junction contained 10 bases not matched to a gene. CDR1 is SGDLS and CDR2 is YYNGEE in the germline V gene. This CDR3 has 16 residues. CDR3 residues: CASSVNDLAGKYEQFF. The CDR3 coding sequence is TGTGCCAGCAGCGTAAACGATCTAGCGGGAAAGTATGAGCAGTTCTTC.

The rearrangement links TRBV7-8 to TRBJ1-1; 7 bases map to TRBD1. This CDR3 comprises 16 residues. Germline assignment: CDR1 SGHVS and CDR2 FQNEAQ. V lost 6 bases to trimming and J lost 4 bases; unmatched junction nucleotides: 14. In nucleotides, the CDR3 is TGTGCCAGCAGTCTGGGCCAGGGGGTTTATAGCACTGAAGCTTTCTTT. This translates into CASSLGQGVYSTEAFF. Using reference TRBV7-8 and TRBJ1-1 for the parts outside the CDR3, the full variable domain is GAGVSQSPRYKVAKRGQDVALRCDPISGHVSLFWYQQALGQGPEFLTYFQNEAQLDKSGLPSDRFFAERPEGSVSTLKIQRTQQEDSAVYLCASSLGQGVYSTEAFFGQGTRLTVV.

Note on this clonotype: A single base separates this from a much larger clone, so it may be a read error. This chain joins TRBV27 and TRBJ1-2; TRBD1 might be the D (5 bases). Germline CDR1 and CDR2: MNHEY and SMNVEV (reference sequence). The CDR3 extends over 16 amino acids. The CDR3 sequence: CASSSSGVLLDYGYAF. CDR3 DNA: TGTGCCAGCAGTTCCTCGGGGGTACTCTTGGACTATGGCTACGCCTTC.

This clonotype was detected only a few times. This chain connects TRBV19 to TRBJ2-3, with TRBD2 as a possible D gene (6 bases). Germline lookup yields CDR1 LNHDA and CDR2 SQIVND (reference sequence). This CDR3 has 15 amino acids. Trimming removed 3 bases at V and 4 bases at J, with 14 bases between. Here the CDR3 reads CASSMSSASADTQYF. CDR3 nucleotide sequence: TGTGCCAGTAGTATGTCTAGCGCAAGCGCAGATACGCAGTATTTT.

In this sample, this clonotype turned up many times. The chain recombines TRBV7-8 with TRBJ1-1; maybe TRBD1 (6 bases). The V gene lost 0 bases and the J gene lost 1 base, with 9 bases spanning the gap. CDR1 and CDR2 from the germline V gene are SGHVS and FQNEAQ. The CDR3 extends over 15 amino acids. Here the CDR3 reads CASSLAAGENTEAFF. The CDR3 DNA sequence: TGTGCCAGCAGCTTAGCTGCAGGGGAGAACACTGAAGCTTTCTTT.

This clonotype was counted only a few times. This chain connects TRBV4-1 to TRBJ2-3; no firm D call. Trimming pared 0 bases from V and 3 bases from J, leaving 10 bases between. The CDR3 consists of 15 residues. Per germline, CDR1 MGHRA and CDR2 YSYEKL. The CDR3 reads CASSQEVVQTDTQYF. The CDR3, as DNA: TGCGCCAGCAGCCAAGAAGTTGTACAGACAGATACGCAGTATTTT.

This clonotype was counted a few times. This chain connects TRBV3-1 to TRBJ2-2, with D hard to call. Trimming shortened V by 7 bases and J by 2 bases, and 20 bases separated the two germline ends. Germline V lookup: CDR1 LGHDT, CDR2 YNNKEL (reference sequence). This CDR3 comprises 17 residues. The chain's CDR3 is CASMIRIGLTNTGELFF. The DNA of the CDR3 is TGTGCCAGCATGATAAGAATAGGATTAACTAACACCGGGGAGCTGTTTTTT.

Regarding this clonotype: One end of the junction varies from germline; a read error may be responsible. The V and J genes are TRBV18 and TRBJ1-4; unclear D gene. CDR1 is KGHSH, CDR2 LQKENI, per germline. The CDR3 is 16 residues long. CDR3 coding DNA: TGTGCCAACTCACGGGGTGGTGATGCAACTAATGAAAAACTGTTTTTT. The encoded protein is CANSRGGDATNEKLFF.

This clonotype came up many times. The CDR3 is CASSPVGEQDEKLFF. Written as DNA, the CDR3 is TGTGCCAGCTCACCAGTCGGGGAGCAGGATGAAAAACTGTTTTTT. The chain recombines TRBV18 with TRBJ1-4; D not certain. The CDR3 is 15 amino acids. Per the germline V gene, CDR1 is KGHSH and CDR2 is LQKENI. Trimming left V 2 bases short and J 6 bases short, with 13 bases between.

This clonotype was seen at least ten times. The rearrangement joins TRBV7-8 to TRBJ2-1; D is possibly TRBD2 (6 bases). Germline V gene data show CDR1 as SGHVS and CDR2 as FQNEAQ. V gave up 5 bases and J gave up 6 bases, with 23 bases separating them. CDR3 length equals 17 residues. The CDR3 bases are TGTGCCAGCAGCCTCCGCGGAGGGACCCCCGTCCGCAATGAGCAGTTCTTC. Protein sequence: CASSLRGGTPVRNEQFF.